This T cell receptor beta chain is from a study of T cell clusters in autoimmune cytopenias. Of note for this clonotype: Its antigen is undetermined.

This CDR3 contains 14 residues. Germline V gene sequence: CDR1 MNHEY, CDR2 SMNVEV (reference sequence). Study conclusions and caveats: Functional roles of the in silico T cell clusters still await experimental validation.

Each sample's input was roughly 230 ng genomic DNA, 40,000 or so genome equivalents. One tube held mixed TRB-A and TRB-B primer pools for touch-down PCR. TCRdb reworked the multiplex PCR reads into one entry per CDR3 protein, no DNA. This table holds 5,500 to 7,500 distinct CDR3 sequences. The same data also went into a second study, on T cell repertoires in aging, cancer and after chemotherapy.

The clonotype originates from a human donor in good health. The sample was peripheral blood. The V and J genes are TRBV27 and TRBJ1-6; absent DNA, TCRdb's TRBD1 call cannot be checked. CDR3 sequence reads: CASSLESVNSPLHF.